Below are 30 T cell receptor beta chains sequenced from a single sample in a study of Ad26.COV2.S vaccination and SARS-CoV-2 variants. The sample's treatment: roughly 19 received Ad26.COV2.S at low or high dose, single or two shots; several received placebo; per-sample allocation not given. Samples came from day 63 after the first vaccine or placebo injection. The assay was immunoSEQ multiplex PCR, and TCRdb's table has in-frame clones only and misses some. The repertoire has approximately 350,000 clones, about nine tenths of them found once; the top ten carry around 3.6%. The specimen comprised peripheral blood, sampled in a trial of Ad26.COV2.S vaccine versus placebo. Receptors were obtained from a person between 18 and 59 years old who received the Ad26.COV2.S COVID-19 vaccine or a placebo.

The chain joins TRBV5-1 to TRBJ1-2, with 7 bases that match TRBD1. Germline-derived CDR1 and CDR2 are SGHRS and YFSETQ. The CDR3 has 15 residues. V lost 2 bases and J lost 2; bases outside the gene matches: 6. CDR3 DNA sequence: TGCGCCAGCAGCTTAAAACCGGGACAGAACTATGGCTACACCTTC. Amino acid sequence: CASSLKPGQNYGYTF. Filled out from reference TRBV5-1 and TRBJ1-2, the complete variable domain reads KAGVTQTPRYLIKTRGQQVTLSCSPISGHRSVSWYQQTPGQGLQFLFEYFSETQRNKGNFPGRFSGRQFSNSRSEMNVSTLELGDSALYLCASSLKPGQNYGYTFGSGTRLTVV.

The chain uses TRBV24-1 and TRBJ2-1; D not certain. Germline CDR1 is KGHDR and CDR2 is SFDVKD. V lost 3 bases and J lost 10, with 9 bases in between. There are 12 residues in the CDR3. The CDR3 is CATSDPNSEQFF. The CDR3 DNA reads TGTGCCACCAGTGATCCAAACAGCGAGCAGTTCTTC.

CDR3 in DNA: TGTGCTAGTGGTTTGCGTCAGTCTAGAGGGGGCCGCACGAACACTGAAGCTTTCTTT. This sequence encodes CASGLRQSRGGRTNTEAFF. J is TRBJ1-1 and V is TRBV12-5; TRBD1 agrees at 7 bases. V was pared by 2 bases and J by 1 base, with 16 bases of the junction left unmatched. Per the germline V gene, CDR1 is LGHNT and CDR2 is FRNRAP. The CDR3 has 19 amino acids.

The chain is built from TRBV7-2 and TRBJ2-3; D is uncertain. The CDR3 runs 14 residues. Germline V gene lookup returns CDR1 SGHTA and CDR2 FQGNSA. Trimming left V 1 base short and J 5 bases short, with 10 bases between. CDR3: CASSLVGRGDTQYF. CDR3 DNA sequence: TGTGCCAGCAGCTTAGTTGGGCGTGGAGATACGCAGTATTTT.

The chain uses TRBV4-1 and TRBJ2-3, with D unresolved. Germline V gene sequence: CDR1 MGHRA, CDR2 YSYEKL. The CDR3 consists of 14 residues. V was pared by 3 bases and J by 4 bases, with 11 bases between. CDR3 region: CASSHPRRPDTQYF. DNA of the CDR3: TGCGCCAGCAGCCACCCTCGCCGACCAGATACGCAGTATTTT.

This chain uses TRBV25-1 with TRBJ1-1; D possibly corresponds to TRBD1 (5 bases). The germline V and J ends were trimmed by 6 bases and 1 base, with 15 bases remaining between them. Germline assignment: CDR1 MGHDK and CDR2 SYGVNS. The CDR3 loop spans 15 amino acids. The CDR3 sequence is CASRGGYGENTEAFF. DNA of the CDR3: TGTGCCAGCAGGGGGGGGTACGGAGAGAACACTGAAGCTTTCTTT.

The chain has TRBV5-4 and TRBJ1-2; 8 bases align to TRBD1. With 4 bases clipped from V and 6 bases from J, the junction kept 8 bases outside the gene matches. Germline-derived CDR1 and CDR2 are SGHNT and YYREEE (reference sequence). The CDR3 totals 14 residues. The DNA for the CDR3 is TGTGCCAGCAGCCCTCGACAGGGGATAAATGGCTACACCTTC. Protein: CASSPRQGINGYTF.

The chain employs TRBV5-4 and TRBJ1-2; 10 bases align to TRBD1. This CDR3 comprises 17 residues. Trimming cost V 4 bases and J 3 bases; bases outside gene matches: 12. CDR1 is SGHNT, CDR2 YYREEE, per germline (reference sequence). DNA of the CDR3: TGTGCCAGCAGCACCCCGGGACAGGGGATTCCAGACTATGGCTACACCTTC. This codes for CASSTPGQGIPDYGYTF.

As regards this clone: A junction end diverges from the germline sequence, so it may reflect a read error. As DNA, the CDR3 is TGCGCCAGCAGCCAAGATCGCGGACAGGGAAATGCCTTC. Amino acids: CASSQDRGQGNAF. The rearrangement links TRBV4-3 to TRBJ1-2; 8 nucleotides match TRBD1. CDR1 LGHNA and CDR2 YSLEER come from the germline V gene. The CDR3 length is 13 residues.

This chain links TRBV18 with TRBJ2-5, with TRBD1 as a possible D gene (6 bases). This CDR3 has 16 residues. The V and J ends lost 2 bases and 3 bases respectively, with 16 bases between them. Germline CDR1 and CDR2: KGHSH and LQKENI. For the CDR3, the DNA is TGTGCCAGCTCACCAATGGGGGCCGGGGTTAAAGAGACCCAGTACTTC. Its translation is CASSPMGAGVKETQYF.

V and J are TRBV7-8 and TRBJ2-1; TRBD1 is a possible D gene (5 bases). V lost 2 bases to trimming and J lost 9 bases, with 17 bases between them. Per germline, CDR1 SGHVS and CDR2 FQNEAQ. This CDR3 is 15 amino acids long. This chain's CDR3 is CASSLQGRMVSEQFF. DNA for the CDR3: TGTGCCAGCAGCTTACAGGGAAGAATGGTCAGTGAGCAGTTCTTC.

Comment on this clone: The junction does not match germline at one end; this may be a read error. This chain uses TRBV6-5 with TRBJ1-2; D not resolved. Per the germline V gene, CDR1 is MNHEY and CDR2 is SVGAGI. The CDR3 covers 12 residues. The CDR3 protein is CASKFGDYRYTF. The CDR3 DNA sequence: TGTGCCAGCAAGTTCGGAGACTATCGCTACACCTTC.

This clone has just one count. This chain links TRBV18 with TRBJ1-1; a weak D match, TRBD1 (5 bases). This CDR3 comprises 12 residues. Germline V CDR1 and CDR2: KGHSH, LQKENI. V was cut by 2 bases and J by 8 bases, with 9 bases left in between. The CDR3 region is CASSPGALEAFF. CDR3 in DNA: TGTGCCAGCTCACCAGGGGCACTAGAAGCTTTCTTT.

This chain links TRBV15 with TRBJ1-4; D is ambiguous. The CDR3 extends over 13 amino acids. V shed 1 base and J shed 5 bases, with 5 bases lying between them. CDR1 and CDR2 (germline): LNHNV, YYDKDF (reference sequence). In DNA form, the CDR3 reads TGTGCCACCAGCAGAGCCTCGAATGAAAAACTGTTTTTT. The encoded protein is CATSRASNEKLFF. Supplemented by reference TRBV15 and TRBJ1-4, the full variable domain reads DAMVIQNPRYQVTQFGKPVTLSCSQTLNHNVMYWYQQKSSQAPKLLFHYYDKDFNNEADTPDNFQSRRPNTSFCFLDIRSPGLGDTAMYLCATSRASNEKLFFGSGTQLSVL.

This chain connects TRBV6-1 to TRBJ1-5; D is possibly TRBD1 (6 bases). The ends were cut back, 4 bases at V and 2 bases at J, with 15 bases in the middle. This CDR3 region has 16 residues. In germline, CDR1 is MNHNS, CDR2 SASEGT. The CDR3 DNA reads TGTGCCAGCAGTGGCACGGGGGGCACTGGCAATCAGCCCCAGCATTTT. Amino acids: CASSGTGGTGNQPQHF.

V gene TRBV3-1 (or the pseudogene TRBV3-2) combines with J gene TRBJ2-7; no clear D. This CDR3 contains 13 residues. Trimming removed 4 bases at V and 1 base at J, with 8 bases between. CDR1 LGHDT and CDR2 YNNKEL come from the germline V gene (reference sequence). The DNA of the CDR3 is TGTGCCAGCAGCCCCGACACGTCCTACGAGCAGTACTTC. Translation: CASSPDTSYEQYF.

The rearrangement joins TRBV10-3 to TRBJ2-2; D is ambiguous. The CDR3 covers 14 residues. The germline CDR1 and CDR2 sequences are ENHRY and SYGVKD. The germline V and J ends were trimmed by 6 bases and 1 base, with 9 bases remaining between them. The CDR3: CAISPPRNTGELFF. The CDR3, as DNA: TGTGCCATCAGCCCCCCAAGGAACACCGGGGAGCTGTTTTTT.

The rearrangement uses TRBV5-4 and TRBJ2-7; D unclear. Looked up from germline, CDR1 is SGHNT and CDR2 is YYREEE (reference sequence). This CDR3 has 13 residues. V lost 7 bases to trimming and J lost 0 bases, with 11 bases between them. CDR3 sequence: CASGSVGSYEQYF. Written as DNA, the CDR3 is TGTGCCAGCGGCTCCGTGGGCTCCTACGAGCAGTACTTC.

This chain links TRBV27 with TRBJ1-4; TRBD1 might be the D (5 bases). The V gene lost 6 bases and the J gene lost 7 bases, with 12 bases spanning the gap. The germline gives CDR1 MNHEY, CDR2 SMNVEV (reference sequence). The CDR3 is made up of 13 amino acids. The chain's CDR3 is CASRRTLLEKLFF. In nucleotides, the CDR3 is TGTGCCAGCAGGAGGACATTACTTGAAAAACTGTTTTTT.

V and J are TRBV9 and TRBJ1-2; D ambiguous. The V and J ends lost 2 bases and 8 bases respectively, with 16 bases between them. The germline V gene has CDR1 SGDLS and CDR2 YYNGEE. The CDR3 consists of 14 residues. CDR3 bases: TGTGCCAGCAGCGTTTCGGGTTCCTCGGAAGGCTACACCTTC. Protein sequence: CASSVSGSSEGYTF.

The chain joins TRBV5-1 to TRBJ2-3; 7 bases line up with TRBD1. The CDR3 has 14 residues. Unmatched junction bases numbered 4, after V lost 4 bases and J lost 2 bases. Looked up from germline, CDR1 is SGHRS and CDR2 is YFSETQ. The CDR3: CASSPTGNTDTQYF. The DNA of the CDR3 is TGCGCCAGCAGCCCGACAGGGAACACAGATACGCAGTATTTT.

The chain links TRBV7-3 to TRBJ1-2, with D hard to call. The V end lost 6 bases, the J end lost 8 bases, and 16 bases lay between the germline ends. Germline CDR1 SGHTA, CDR2 FQGTGA. The CDR3 covers 13 residues. The CDR3 region is CASSLEVWKGYTF. The CDR3 nucleotides read TGTGCCAGCAGTTTAGAGGTTTGGAAGGGCTACACCTTC.

The V call is TRBV2, the J call TRBJ2-3; 7 nucleotides agree with TRBD2. This CDR3 has 16 amino acids. CDR1 is SNHLY, CDR2 FYNNEI, per germline. J gave up 3 bases and V 3 bases, and 9 bases lay outside the gene matches. CDR3 protein: CASSDPSGVTTDTQYF. In DNA, the CDR3 is TGTGCCAGCAGTGACCCCAGCGGGGTAACTACAGATACGCAGTATTTT.

In its sample, this clone was seen once. The CDR3 region is CASSQEASGDYNEQFF. The DNA for the CDR3 is TGCGCCAGCAGCCAAGAGGCTAGCGGGGATTACAATGAGCAGTTCTTC. The V and J genes are TRBV4-1 and TRBJ2-1, with 9 nucleotides matching TRBD2. With V trimmed by 0 bases and J by 4 bases, 4 bases remained unmatched. This CDR3 region has 16 residues. Looked up from germline, CDR1 is MGHRA and CDR2 is YSYEKL.

Written as DNA, the CDR3 is TGTGCCAGCAGCTTACAGGGGTCTGAAGCTTTCTTT. Translating gives CASSLQGSEAFF. The V call is TRBV7-2, the J call TRBJ1-1; TRBD1 is a possible D gene (6 bases). Germline lookup yields CDR1 SGHTA and CDR2 FQGNSA. V was shortened by 2 bases and J by 6 bases, with 7 bases between the two germline ends. This CDR3 is built from 12 residues.

CDR3 amino acids: CASSPRASGDYEQYF. The CDR3 bases are TGTGCCAGCAGCCCGCGGGCTAGCGGGGACTACGAGCAGTACTTC. V and J are TRBV7-6 and TRBJ2-7, with 9 bases aligning to TRBD2. Germline loops: CDR1 SGHVS, CDR2 FNYEAQ. With V trimmed by 5 bases and J by 3 bases, 8 bases remained unmatched. CDR3 length: 15 amino acids. The full variable domain, in which reference TRBV7-6 and TRBJ2-7 provide the parts outside the CDR3, is GAGVSQSPRYKVTKRGQDVALRCDPISGHVSLYWYRQALGQGPEFLTYFNYEAQQDKSGLPNDRFSAERPEGSISTLTIQRTEQRDSAMYRCASSPRASGDYEQYFGPGTRLTVT.

This chain connects TRBV4-3 to TRBJ2-2; 13 bases map to TRBD2. Germline CDR1 and CDR2: LGHNA and YSLEER. J lost 5 bases, V lost 5 bases, and 5 bases had no gene match. The CDR3 covers 16 residues. The CDR3 bases are TGCGCCAGCAGCGTCACTAGCGGGGGGGCAACCGGGGAGCTGTTTTTT. It codes for CASSVTSGGATGELFF.

The chain recombines TRBV7-8 with TRBJ1-5; maybe TRBD1 (6 bases). V lost 5 bases, J lost 5 bases, and 10 bases lay in between. This CDR3 is 13 amino acids long. Per germline, CDR1 SGHVS and CDR2 FQNEAQ. The CDR3 region is CASSGNRDQPQHF. Written as DNA, the CDR3 is TGTGCCAGCAGCGGCAACAGGGATCAGCCCCAGCATTTT.

The chain joins TRBV5-1 to TRBJ2-5; tentatively, D is TRBD1 (5 bases). The V end was cut by 7 bases, the J end by 3 bases, with 13 bases between. The length of the CDR3 is 13 residues. Germline V CDR1 and CDR2: SGHRS, YFSETQ. CDR3 nucleotide sequence: TGCGCCAGCGGCAGGGTTTTGGAAGAGACCCAGTACTTC. Translation gives CASGRVLEETQYF. Using reference TRBV5-1 and TRBJ2-5 for the parts outside the CDR3, the full variable domain is KAGVTQTPRYLIKTRGQQVTLSCSPISGHRSVSWYQQTPGQGLQFLFEYFSETQRNKGNFPGRFSGRQFSNSRSEMNVSTLELGDSALYLCASGRVLEETQYFGPGTRLLVL.

This chain joins TRBV5-1 and TRBJ1-2; no clear D. From germline, CDR1 is SGHRS and CDR2 YFSETQ. This CDR3 spans 12 amino acids. The V end lost 3 bases, the J end lost 8 bases, and 11 bases lay between the germline ends. CDR3 coding DNA: TGCGCCAGCAGCTCCGGGTCTGGGGGCTACACCTTC. It translates to CASSSGSGGYTF.